A selection of T cell receptor beta chains follows, all from one sample in a study of Graves' ophthalmopathy and Graves' hyperthyroidism. Via MiXCR, TCRdb re-called the multiplex PCR reads, giving one row per CDR3 protein. The data show 740,000 or so distinct CDR3 sequences, approximately 40% seen once. Sequenced: peripheral blood. The origin of the receptors is an adult man with Graves' ophthalmopathy. CDR3s leave out the opening cysteine and the closing phenylalanine or tryptophan. Fields, in order: V gene, clone size, CDR3 length, CDR3 protein. Expanded clones are given a class, and other clones once, few, many or no size at all.

v_call: TRBV11-2; clone_size: few; cdr3_length: 12; cdr3_aa: ASSLHTVQETQY
v_call: TRBV20-1; clone_size: -; cdr3_length: 13; cdr3_aa: SATLSSAISYEQY
v_call: TRBV6-5; clone_size: few; cdr3_length: 13; cdr3_aa: ASSRDRGPEPEQY
v_call: TRBV7-9; clone_size: few; cdr3_length: 14; cdr3_aa: ASSLGTSGSTDTQY
v_call: TRBV7-9; clone_size: many; cdr3_length: 11; cdr3_aa: ASSNDWNTEAF
v_call: TRBV7-2; clone_size: -; cdr3_length: 13; cdr3_aa: ASSFTSGPSYEQY
v_call: TRBV7-2; clone_size: -; cdr3_length: 13; cdr3_aa: AGSSGLAGSNEQF
v_call: TRBV15; clone_size: many; cdr3_length: 14; cdr3_aa: ATSRDSDRADQPQH
v_call: TRBV7-2; clone_size: -; cdr3_length: 15; cdr3_aa: ASSSTLTRGLSGELF
v_call: TRBV7-9; clone_size: -; cdr3_length: 15; cdr3_aa: ASSSFDGLSGANVLT
v_call: TRBV20-1; clone_size: -; cdr3_length: 12; cdr3_aa: SAGRGEDQETQY
v_call: TRBV2; clone_size: -; cdr3_length: 15; cdr3_aa: ASSGGRQGALVEKLF
v_call: TRBV6-1; clone_size: -; cdr3_length: 13; cdr3_aa: ASSTLAGGNEKLF
v_call: TRBV29-1; clone_size: many; cdr3_length: 11; cdr3_aa: SVIHSNTYEQY
v_call: TRBV19; clone_size: -; cdr3_length: 12; cdr3_aa: ASRTGVTTDTQY
v_call: TRBV2; clone_size: few; cdr3_length: 11; cdr3_aa: ASEGQVNTEAF
v_call: TRBV2; clone_size: -; cdr3_length: 12; cdr3_aa: ASLGQGAGRGYT
v_call: TRBV6-5; clone_size: -; cdr3_length: 9; cdr3_aa: ASSSRNEQF
v_call: TRBV13; clone_size: -; cdr3_length: 13; cdr3_aa: ASSLGGGFDVTQY
v_call: TRBV4-3; clone_size: -; cdr3_length: 11; cdr3_aa: ASSHTGGEGYT
v_call: TRBV2; clone_size: -; cdr3_length: 14; cdr3_aa: ASSPRTGASSYEQY
v_call: TRBV29-1; clone_size: -; cdr3_length: 13; cdr3_aa: SVEGGGSGTYEQY
v_call: TRBV10-3; clone_size: few; cdr3_length: 12; cdr3_aa: ASRLTGINTEAF
v_call: TRBV6-6; clone_size: -; cdr3_length: 12; cdr3_aa: ASSEIGGPYEQY
v_call: TRBV25-1; clone_size: -; cdr3_length: 12; cdr3_aa: AGSLARQTGELF
v_call: TRBV10-3; clone_size: -; cdr3_length: 13; cdr3_aa: ASSKKGSFGNTIY
v_call: TRBV25-1; clone_size: -; cdr3_length: 15; cdr3_aa: ASSHSGGAIDTGELF
v_call: TRBV7-9; clone_size: -; cdr3_length: 14; cdr3_aa: ASSAIGVVGAYEQY
v_call: TRBV2; clone_size: -; cdr3_length: 10; cdr3_aa: AEGQGANEQY
v_call: TRBV7-2; clone_size: many; cdr3_length: 13; cdr3_aa: ASSPAQGGRYGYT
v_call: TRBV30; clone_size: -; cdr3_length: 10; cdr3_aa: AWAGFGYGYT
v_call: TRBV7-2; clone_size: few; cdr3_length: 12; cdr3_aa: ASSHRSNQETQY
v_call: TRBV7-2; clone_size: -; cdr3_length: 13; cdr3_aa: ASSILAGGGETQY
v_call: TRBV10-3; clone_size: few; cdr3_length: 11; cdr3_aa: ASSRTSNEKLF
v_call: TRBV5-8; clone_size: many; cdr3_length: 12; cdr3_aa: ASSLVGRVTEAF
v_call: TRBV19; clone_size: once; cdr3_length: 13; cdr3_aa: ASSMRGANTGELF
v_call: TRBV20-1; clone_size: many; cdr3_length: 11; cdr3_aa: SAIGRGRTEAF
v_call: TRBV15; clone_size: many; cdr3_length: 12; cdr3_aa: ATSSINAASEAF
v_call: TRBV25-1; clone_size: -; cdr3_length: 12; cdr3_aa: ASIHEGTGYGYT
v_call: TRBV19; clone_size: -; cdr3_length: 12; cdr3_aa: ASSWGTGTNVPT
v_call: TRBV6-5; clone_size: -; cdr3_length: 11; cdr3_aa: ASSLAVNSEAF
v_call: TRBV20-1; clone_size: many; cdr3_length: 12; cdr3_aa: SARDLATGGKLF
v_call: TRBV2; clone_size: many; cdr3_length: 11; cdr3_aa: ASMGRGNQPQH
v_call: TRBV7-2; clone_size: -; cdr3_length: 12; cdr3_aa: ASSLTMELTKQY
v_call: TRBV24-1; clone_size: once; cdr3_length: 14; cdr3_aa: ATSAPQTGRNQPQH
v_call: TRBV29-1; clone_size: many; cdr3_length: 10; cdr3_aa: SVGTGIRGYT
v_call: TRBV9; clone_size: few; cdr3_length: 14; cdr3_aa: ASSVGIQMGHEKLF
v_call: TRBV11-2; clone_size: few; cdr3_length: 11; cdr3_aa: ASSPRGVDEAF
v_call: TRBV6-5; clone_size: -; cdr3_length: 15; cdr3_aa: ASSYSTSGRKKYEQY